These 22 T cell receptor beta chains were sequenced from one sample in a study of low-dose radiotherapy and immunotherapy resistance in tumors. Alpha- and beta-chain coverage of first-strand cDNA came from TRAV- and TRBV-specific primers. A roughly 19-cycle PCR with a constant-region primer and V-primer adapter amplified TCRs. TCRdb ran MiXCR on the reads and lists one entry per CDR3 protein. The data show 16,000 or so distinct CDR3 sequences, around 72% seen once. These receptor sequences come from a human donor with advanced metastatic prostate, ovarian, gallbladder or colorectal cancer (not recorded which). This table probably holds off-target reads from a library built for another chain.

The chain recombines TRBV6-8 with TRBJ1-2, with a possible D match to TRBD1 (6 bases). V was shortened by 5 bases and J by 4 bases, with 23 bases between the two germline ends. The CDR3 sequence is 17 residues long. The germline V gene encodes CDR1 MNHGY and CDR2 SAAAGT. In nucleotides, the CDR3 is TGTGCCAGCAGTCCACTTACTCAACAGGGTCCATCCTATGGCTACACCTTC. It specifies CASSPLTQQGPSYGYTF.

CDR3 sequence (DNA): TGTGCCAGCAGTCACCCGGGACTGAGGGCCCCTCAGCCCCAGCATTTT. Translating gives CASSHPGLRAPQPQHF. The chain has TRBV28 and TRBJ1-5, with D possibly matching TRBD1 (5 bases). Trimming removed 5 bases from V and 6 bases from J, with 20 bases in between. The V gene's germline CDR1 is MDHEN and CDR2 SYDVKM. The length of the CDR3 is 16 residues. The whole variable domain, remainder taken from reference TRBV28 and TRBJ1-5, is DVKVTQSSRYLVKRTGEKVFLECVQDMDHENMFWYRQDPGLGLRLIYFSYDVKMKEKGDIPEGYSVSREKKERFSLILESASTNQTSMYLCASSHPGLRAPQPQHFGDGTRLSIL.

J is TRBJ2-7 and V is TRBV11-2; D gene unclear. The germline CDR1 and CDR2 sequences are SGHAT and FQNNGV. Trimming took off 4 bases at V and 7 bases at J, with 20 bases between the two ends. The CDR3 is 15 residues long. CDR3 coding DNA: TGTGCCAGCAGCTCCAGTGGTGGAGTCCAGAGAGAGCAGTACTTC. It codes for CASSSSGGVQREQYF.

This chain connects TRBV6-2 or TRBV6-3 to TRBJ2-1; tentatively, D is TRBD1 (6 bases). The CDR3 contains 13 residues. Germline lookup yields CDR1 MNHEY and CDR2 SVGEGT. Deletions cut 5 bases from V and 6 bases from J, with 11 bases between. The CDR3 region has the DNA TGTGCCAGCAGTCACTACAGGGTCAATGAGCAGTTCTTC. Translation: CASSHYRVNEQFF.

A few counts support this clonotype. V is TRBV28 and J is TRBJ1-3, with a possible D match to TRBD1 (5 bases). Deletions cut 5 bases from V and 7 bases from J, with 15 bases between. The CDR3 extends over 14 amino acids. CDR1 and CDR2 (germline): MDHEN, SYDVKM. CDR3 DNA sequence: TGTGCCAGCAGTGGACACTCAAGGTGGAACACCATATATTTT. Translated, it gives CASSGHSRWNTIYF.

The V gene is TRBV20-1, the J gene TRBJ2-1, with TRBD1 matching over 10 bases. Trimming at V came to 5 bases and at J to 8 bases, leaving 12 bases not matched to a gene. CDR1 is DFQATT and CDR2 is SNEGSKA in the germline V gene (reference sequence). This CDR3 region has 15 residues. CDR3 sequence (DNA): TGCAGTGCTCTAGCTGTAGACAGGGGGCGGTATGAGCAGTTCTTC. Amino acid sequence: CSALAVDRGRYEQFF.

The chain combines TRBV19 with TRBJ1-5; D perhaps matches TRBD1 (5 bases). V gave up 11 bases and J gave up 0 bases, with 11 bases separating them. In germline, CDR1 is LNHDA, CDR2 SQIVND (reference sequence). The CDR3 has 13 residues. This CDR3 reads CAGGDFSNQPQHF. The DNA for the CDR3 is TGTGCCGGAGGGGACTTTAGCAATCAGCCCCAGCATTTT.

This chain uses TRBV12-3 or TRBV12-4 with TRBJ1-5, with D maybe TRBD1 (5 bases). Trimming cost V 7 bases and J 4 bases, with 23 bases left between them. The CDR3 spans 17 residues. This CDR3 reads CASKTSLTGRGNQPQHF. Here the CDR3 DNA reads TGTGCCAGCAAAACCTCATTGACGGGACGGGGGAATCAGCCCCAGCATTTT.

This clonotype was detected a few times. The V gene is TRBV4-2, the J gene TRBJ2-3; D unresolved. Per germline, CDR1 LGHNA and CDR2 YNFKEQ. This CDR3 spans 13 amino acids. V was pared by 0 bases and J by 3 bases, with 4 bases between. The CDR3 region is CASSQDGTDTQYF. The CDR3 coding sequence is TGTGCCAGCAGCCAAGATGGAACAGATACGCAGTATTTT.

This clonotype was picked up a small number of times. This chain joins TRBV23-1 and TRBJ2-5; 7 bases line up with TRBD1. TRBV23-1 is labeled an ORF, and its function is uncertain. This CDR3 contains 15 residues. The ends lost 1 base at V and 1 base at J; junction bases unmatched: 3. The CDR3 loop is CASSQYRDSQETQYF. The CDR3 DNA is TGCGCCAGCAGTCAATACCGGGACAGCCAAGAGACCCAGTACTTC.

For the CDR3, the DNA is TGTGCCACCAGCAGAGGCAGCACCGGGGAGCTGTTTTTT. Its protein is CATSRGSTGELFF. This chain links TRBV15 with TRBJ2-2; D not certain. The CDR3 runs 13 residues. Between the trimmed V and J ends, which lost 1 base and 4 bases, there was a span of 4 bases. Germline loops: CDR1 LNHNV, CDR2 YYDKDF (reference sequence).

V is TRBV4-3 and J is TRBJ1-1, with D uncertain. The CDR3 loop spans 12 amino acids. Trimming removed 7 bases at V and 7 bases at J, with 13 bases between. CDR1 LGHNA and CDR2 YSLEER come from the germline V gene. CDR3 bases: TGCGCCAGCATGGAGGATCCTGGTGAAGCTTTCTTT. Translating gives CASMEDPGEAFF.

J is TRBJ2-5 and V is TRBV28; TRBD1 is a possible D gene (6 bases). V was pared by 2 bases and J by 4 bases, with 14 bases between. CDR1 and CDR2 from the germline V gene are MDHEN and SYDVKM. The length of the CDR3 is 15 residues. This CDR3 is CASSLRAGDVETQYF. Here the CDR3 DNA reads TGTGCCAGCAGTTTACGGGCAGGGGACGTAGAGACCCAGTACTTC.

The J gene is TRBJ2-1, the V gene TRBV5-1; no firm D call. This CDR3 region has 14 residues. V was pared by 0 bases and J by 8 bases, with 12 bases between. The germline V gene encodes CDR1 SGHRS and CDR2 YFSETQ. The CDR3 region has the DNA TGCGCCAGCAGCTTGGTCCAGCTCTTCGATGAGCAGTTCTTC. It specifies CASSLVQLFDEQFF.

The chain couples TRBV7-9 to TRBJ2-5, with a possible D match to TRBD2 (5 bases). Trimming stripped 5 bases from V and 4 bases from J, with 11 bases between. Germline V gives CDR1 SEHNR, CDR2 FQNEAQ (reference sequence). The CDR3 totals 13 residues. The CDR3 here is CASSTGVGETQYF. The CDR3 coding sequence is TGTGCCAGCAGCACCGGGGTCGGAGAGACCCAGTACTTC.

The CDR3 DNA reads TGTGCCAGCAGAACCCACAGGGGACAGGGCGATTATGGCTACACCTTC. This sequence encodes CASRTHRGQGDYGYTF. V gene TRBV2 combines with J gene TRBJ1-2, with TRBD1 matching over 9 bases. Germline CDR1 SNHLY, CDR2 FYNNEI. The CDR3 runs 16 residues. Trimming at V came to 6 bases and at J to 5 bases, leaving 13 bases not matched to a gene. Based on the CDR3 plus reference TRBV2 and TRBJ1-2, the full variable domain is EPEVTQTPSHQVTQMGQEVILRCVPISNHLYFYWYRQILGQKVEFLVSFYNNEISEKSEIFDDQFSVERPDGSNFTLKIRSTKLEDSAMYFCASRTHRGQGDYGYTFGSGTRLTVV.

CDR3 coding DNA: TGTGCCAGCTCACCCACTAGATTTCCTGACGAGCAGTACTTC. Amino acid sequence: CASSPTRFPDEQYF. The V and J genes are TRBV2 and TRBJ2-7, with D possibly being TRBD2 (5 bases). Deletions cut 8 bases from V and 5 bases from J, with 19 bases between. The CDR3 has 14 amino acids. Germline CDR1 SNHLY, CDR2 FYNNEI. Drawing the rest from reference TRBV2 and TRBJ2-7, the complete variable domain is EPEVTQTPSHQVTQMGQEVILRCVPISNHLYFYWYRQILGQKVEFLVSFYNNEISEKSEIFDDQFSVERPDGSNFTLKIRSTKLEDSAMYFCASSPTRFPDEQYFGPGTRLTVT.

The chain is built from TRBV28 and TRBJ2-3, with TRBD2 identical over 11 bases. Trimming took 4 bases from V and 4 from J; bases not matched to a gene: 10. Germline CDR1 MDHEN, CDR2 SYDVKM. The CDR3 has 17 residues. CDR3 residues: CASSSILAGGSPDTQYF. In nucleotides, the CDR3 is TGTGCCAGCAGTTCCATCCTAGCGGGGGGATCCCCAGATACGCAGTATTTT. Full variable domain (outside the CDR3, taken from reference TRBV28 and TRBJ2-3): DVKVTQSSRYLVKRTGEKVFLECVQDMDHENMFWYRQDPGLGLRLIYFSYDVKMKEKGDIPEGYSVSREKKERFSLILESASTNQTSMYLCASSSILAGGSPDTQYFGPGTRLTVL.

This clonotype was picked up a small number of times. This rearrangement joins TRBV5-1 to TRBJ2-1; 9 bases match TRBD2. From germline, CDR1 is SGHRS and CDR2 YFSETQ. With V trimmed by 3 bases and J by 3 bases, 4 bases remained unmatched. The CDR3 is 15 residues long. CDR3 DNA: TGCGCCAGCAGCTATAGCGGGAGTAGCTACAATGAGCAGTTCTTC. This sequence encodes CASSYSGSSYNEQFF.

V is TRBV5-1 and J is TRBJ2-7, with D possibly matching TRBD2 (5 bases). This CDR3 comprises 15 residues. Germline CDR1 SGHRS, CDR2 YFSETQ. V lost 0 bases and J 4 bases, leaving 14 bases between the germline ends. The CDR3 loop is CASSLALGSLYEQYF. The CDR3 DNA sequence: TGCGCCAGCAGCTTGGCTCTGGGGAGTTTATACGAGCAGTACTTC.

The chain uses TRBV6-8 and TRBJ1-4, with TRBD1 matching over 9 bases. Germline V gene lookup returns CDR1 MNHGY and CDR2 SAAAGT. The CDR3 runs 14 residues. Trimming took 5 bases from V and 7 from J; bases not matched to a gene: 5. The CDR3 coding sequence is TGTGCCAGCAGTCCGGGACAGGGTCGTGAAAAACTGTTTTTT. It specifies CASSPGQGREKLFF.

V usage is TRBV9 and J usage is TRBJ1-3; no reliable D call. This CDR3 comprises 15 residues. Germline V gene lookup returns CDR1 SGDLS and CDR2 YYNGEE. The V and J ends lost 0 bases and 4 bases respectively, with 11 bases between them. CDR3 sequence: CASSVGGRLGNTIYF. The CDR3 DNA reads TGTGCCAGCAGCGTAGGCGGGAGACTGGGAAACACCATATATTTT.